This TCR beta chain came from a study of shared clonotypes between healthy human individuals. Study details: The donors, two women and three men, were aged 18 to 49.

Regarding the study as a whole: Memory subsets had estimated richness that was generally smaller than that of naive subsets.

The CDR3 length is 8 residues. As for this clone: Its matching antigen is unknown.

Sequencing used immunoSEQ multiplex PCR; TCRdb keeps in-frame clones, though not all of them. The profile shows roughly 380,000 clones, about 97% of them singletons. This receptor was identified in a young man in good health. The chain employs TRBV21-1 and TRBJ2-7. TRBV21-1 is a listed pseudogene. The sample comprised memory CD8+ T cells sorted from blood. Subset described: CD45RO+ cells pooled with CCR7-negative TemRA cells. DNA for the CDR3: TGTGCCAGCGACGAGCAGTACTTC. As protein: CASDEQYF.